This T cell receptor beta chain is from a study of blood T cell repertoires in COVID-19. As for the study in general: COVID-19 samples, acute and convalescent, were from the United States, Italy and Spain. Sources were T cells, B-cell-depleted T cells, or PBMCs; the material itself was cDNA or gDNA.

CDR1 SNHLY and CDR2 FYNNEI come from the germline V gene. The V gene lost 10 bases and the J gene lost 1 base, with 16 bases spanning the gap. This CDR3 spans 14 amino acids. Original methodology: Amplification with reference gene primers provided the estimates of nucleated cell counts. The table came from immunoSEQ multiplex PCR; TCRdb's copy has only in-frame clones and leaves some out. Clone size and V and J calls were adopted from that table, with D and trimming inferred from the DNA. The repertoire has about 380,000 clones, 85% of them found once; the top ten carry 3.5% to 4%. The table lists this clone with a few counts.

This sequence originates from a woman in her late teens or twenties with acute or convalescent COVID-19. The rearrangement uses TRBV2 and TRBJ1-1, with D possibly TRBD1 on 5 matching bases. The sequencing input was peripheral blood. CDR3 sequence: CAISAYRTNTEAFF. The DNA of the CDR3 is TGTGCCATCTCTGCGTACAGGACGAACACTGAAGCTTTCTTT. The whole variable domain, remainder taken from reference TRBV2 and TRBJ1-1, is EPEVTQTPSHQVTQMGQEVILRCVPISNHLYFYWYRQILGQKVEFLVSFYNNEISEKSEIFDDQFSVERPDGSNFTLKIRSTKLEDSAMYFCAISAYRTNTEAFFGQGTRLTVV.